This T cell receptor beta chain appears in the sequencing data of a study of shared clonotypes between healthy human individuals. Study context: Those who served as donors were two women and three men between the ages of 18 and 49.

Comments on this clone: The target antigen is unknown.

Splitting of each subset's genomic DNA was done evenly across several immunoSEQ plates. Sequenced by immunoSEQ multiplex PCR; TCRdb stores in-frame clones only, minus some. The table shows roughly 2,000,000 clones, with 90% to 95% occurring only once. CD8 cells regarded as naive lacked CD45RO, were positively chosen for CCR7, and omitted terminally differentiated effector memory CD45RA+ cells. General study results and limits: Owing to a small donor count, the genetic and exposure-history diversity represented was limited.

The CDR3 extends over 19 amino acids. V gave up 5 bases and J gave up 9 bases; unmatched junction bases: 21. Germline CDR1 reads SEHNR; CDR2 reads FQNEAQ (reference sequence). The sequence came from a man in his late teens or twenties in good health. Some clones in this sample may be carry-over from other donors' samples. The sequencing sample was made of naive CD8+ T cells from PBMCs. The V gene is TRBV7-9, the J gene TRBJ2-1, with TRBD1 matching over 11 bases. The CDR3 DNA sequence: TGTGCCAGCAGCGAAAACATCAATCCGGGACAGGGGGTAGTCGGTGAGCAGTTCTTC. Translation: CASSENINPGQGVVGEQFF.